Listed here are 3 T cell receptor beta chains from one sample, sequenced in a study of beta chain features in type 1 diabetes. Every isolated RNA sample was fully reverse transcribed, so sequencing captured expressed TCRB transcripts. Data came from immunoSEQ multiplex PCR; TCRdb stores just in-frame clones and leaves some out. This table holds a few hundred thousand clones, approximately 15% found once. The source material was central memory CD4+ T cells from blood. The receptors shown here come from a man aged 30 to 39 in good health.

V gene TRBV7-7 combines with J gene TRBJ2-2; D could derive from TRBD1 or TRBD2 (5 bases each). V was trimmed by 4 bases and J by 6 bases, leaving 12 bases between them. Germline CDR1 and CDR2: SSHAT and FNYEAQ (reference sequence). This CDR3 region has 14 residues. This CDR3 reads CASSYMGEAGELFF. DNA of the CDR3: TGTGCCAGCAGCTACATGGGGGAAGCCGGGGAGCTGTTTTTT.

The chain carries TRBV5-1 and TRBJ1-1; possible D gene TRBD1, 5 bases. Trimming stripped 3 bases from V and 3 bases from J, with 12 bases between. The germline CDR1 and CDR2 sequences are SGHRS and YFSETQ. This CDR3 comprises 14 residues. Here the CDR3 DNA reads TGCGCCAGCAGCTCCTTCGGAGGGGACACTGAAGCTTTCTTT. Protein sequence: CASSSFGGDTEAFF.

This chain connects TRBV6-6 to TRBJ2-7; 8 bases fit TRBD2. V trimming: 7 bases; J trimming: 10 bases; junction bases outside the gene matches: 6. CDR3 size: 11 residues. Germline assignment: CDR1 MNHNY and CDR2 SVGAGI (reference sequence). Here the CDR3 reads CASNLAGIQYF. CDR3 bases: TGTGCCAGCAATTTAGCGGGGATCCAGTACTTC.